This T cell receptor (beta chain) was captured by sequencing in a study of shared T cell receptors in the human thymus. Only in-frame clones appear in the TCRdb table, and some are missing; sequencing was by immunoSEQ multiplex PCR. This sample has just under 550,000 clones, with 75% to 80% found just once. The junction had 9 bases not matched to a gene; V was cut back by 1 base and J by 3 bases. Per germline, CDR1 SNHLY and CDR2 FYNNEI. The length of the CDR3 is 17 residues. These data were likewise used in another study, on human thymus T cells. That report adds: Thymic tissue was derived from resections collected during corrective heart surgery. Related research examined unrelated individuals and reported that their thymic repertoires overlapped highly.

Material: thymocytes. The receptor was derived from a boy in the first two years of life with a congenital heart defect. The gene calls are TRBV2 and TRBJ2-5; TRBD2 matches at 9 bases. The CDR3 protein is CASSEVGTSLMEETQYF. The DNA of the CDR3 is TGTGCCAGCAGTGAAGTTGGGACTAGCTTAATGGAAGAGACCCAGTACTTC.